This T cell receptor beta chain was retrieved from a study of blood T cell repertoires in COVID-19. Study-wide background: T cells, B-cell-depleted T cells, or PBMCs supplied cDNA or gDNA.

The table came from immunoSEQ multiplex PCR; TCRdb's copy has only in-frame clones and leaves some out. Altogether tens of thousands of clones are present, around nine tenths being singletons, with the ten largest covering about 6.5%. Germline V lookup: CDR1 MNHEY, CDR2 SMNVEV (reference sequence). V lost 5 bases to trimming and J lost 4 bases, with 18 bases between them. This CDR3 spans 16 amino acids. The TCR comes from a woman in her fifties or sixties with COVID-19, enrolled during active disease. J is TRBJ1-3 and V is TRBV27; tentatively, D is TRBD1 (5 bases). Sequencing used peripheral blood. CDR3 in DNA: TGTGCCAGCAGTCCGGGGAGGACAACTCGGGGAAACACCATATATTTT. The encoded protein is CASSPGRTTRGNTIYF.